A selection of T cell receptor beta chains follows, all from one sample in a study of cytomegalovirus exposure and HLA in healthy donors. Sequencing was performed with immunoSEQ multiplex PCR; in TCRdb, only in-frame clones are kept and a portion is missing. Of 300,000 or so clones detected, just under 85% appear once; the ten largest clones hold 2% to 2.5%. Source material: PBMCs. The receptor set was obtained from a woman in her forties in good health and CMV-seropositive. CDR3s include the opening cysteine and the closing phenylalanine or tryptophan. The order of the fields is CDR3 protein, CDR3 DNA, D gene, clone size, J gene, V gene. The D gene is left open where the match is weak. Where a row states a size, it is once, few, many or the class of an expanded clone; other rows omit it.

CASSLSPGFYGYTF TGTGCCAGCAGTTTATCTCCAGGGTTCTATGGCTACACCTTC NA NA TRBJ1-2 TRBV28
CASSPATTSYEQYF TGTGCCAGCTCACCGGCGACTACCTCCTACGAGCAGTACTTC NA NA TRBJ2-7 TRBV18
CAIRTGDTNTGELFF TGTGCCATCAGAACAGGGGACACGAACACCGGGGAGCTGTTTTTT TRBD1 NA TRBJ2-2 TRBV10-3
CAWSVGAGYTF TGTGCCTGGAGTGTCGGAGCTGGCTACACCTTC NA NA TRBJ1-2 TRBV30
CASSQEAQGASGANVLTF TGCGCCAGCAGCCAAGAGGCGCAGGGGGCCTCTGGGGCCAACGTCCTGACTTTC TRBD1 once TRBJ2-6 TRBV4-1
CASSYQGGGNTIYF TGTGCCAGCAGTTACCAGGGGGGTGGAAACACCATATATTTT TRBD1 once TRBJ1-3 TRBV6-6
CSVGTRLTYEQYF TGCAGCGTTGGGACACGGTTAACCTACGAGCAGTACTTC NA NA TRBJ2-7 TRBV29-1
CASSADGVTSGGEETQYF TGTGCCAGCAGTGCTGACGGTGTGACTAGCGGAGGTGAGGAGACCCAGTACTTC TRBD2 once TRBJ2-5 TRBV2
CASSAGRTYEQYF TGTGCCAGCAGCGCGGGACGGACCTACGAGCAGTACTTC NA NA TRBJ2-7 TRBV7-8
CASSPSPGLAVETQYF TGTGCCAGCAGCCCATCTCCGGGACTAGCGGTGGAGACCCAGTACTTC TRBD2 NA TRBJ2-5 TRBV4-2
CASSPRDFGNEQFF TGTGCCAGCAGTCCCCGGGACTTTGGCAATGAGCAGTTCTTC NA NA TRBJ2-1 TRBV27
CASSLGTGDQSYEQYF TGTGCCAGCAGTTTAGGCACAGGGGATCAATCCTACGAGCAGTACTTC TRBD1 few TRBJ2-7 TRBV28
CASSERQDNEQFF TGTGCCAGCAGTGAACGACAGGACAATGAGCAGTTCTTC NA NA TRBJ2-1 TRBV25-1
CASSLEGGGSPLHF TGCGCCAGCAGCTTGGAAGGGGGGGGTTCACCCCTCCACTTT NA NA TRBJ1-6 TRBV5-1
CASSYERGNSPLHF TGTGCCAGCAGTTACGAACGCGGTAATTCACCCCTCCACTTT NA NA TRBJ1-6 TRBV6-5
CASSPWDSPNEAQHF TGTGCCAGCAGCCCCTGGGACAGTCCTAACGAGGCCCAGCATTTT TRBD1 once TRBJ1-5 TRBV9
CATRKVPGSYGYTF TGTGCCACCAGAAAAGTCCCAGGGTCCTATGGCTACACCTTC NA NA TRBJ1-2 TRBV15
CAWSTPGGGQPQHF TGTGCCTGGAGTACCCCGGGGGGGGGACAGCCCCAGCATTTT NA NA TRBJ1-5 TRBV30
CASSLGTMSSYEQYF TGTGCCAGCAGCTTAGGGACTATGAGCTCCTACGAGCAGTACTTC NA NA TRBJ2-7 TRBV11-2
CASREQGADQETQYF TGTGCCAGCAGAGAACAGGGGGCTGATCAAGAGACCCAGTACTTC TRBD1 once TRBJ2-5 TRBV2
CASSQVGLVSSYNEQFF TGCGCCAGCAGCCAGGTGGGTCTGGTGAGCTCCTACAATGAGCAGTTCTTC NA NA TRBJ2-1 TRBV5-1
CASSSATEGQYF TGTGCCAGCAGCTCCGCGACGGAGGGCCAGTACTTC NA NA TRBJ2-5 TRBV7-8
CTSSQDFRSGPLNTGELFF TGCACCAGCAGCCAAGATTTTCGAAGCGGACCCCTTAACACCGGGGAGCTGTTTTTT NA NA TRBJ2-2 TRBV1
CASSWGLAGSRAEQFF TGTGCCAGCAGCTGGGGACTAGCGGGGAGTAGGGCTGAGCAGTTCTTC TRBD2 NA TRBJ2-1 TRBV5-4
CASSSSGNYEQYF TGTGCCAGCTCATCTAGCGGGAACTACGAGCAGTACTTC TRBD2 NA TRBJ2-7 TRBV18
CASSRLAGIYEQYF TGTGCCAGCAGCCGACTAGCGGGTATCTACGAGCAGTACTTC TRBD2 once TRBJ2-7 TRBV7-6
CAISESNNQETQYF TGTGCCATCAGTGAGTCCAACAACCAAGAGACCCAGTACTTC NA NA TRBJ2-5 TRBV10-3
CASTGEPNSPLHF TGTGCCAGCACAGGGGAGCCCAATTCACCCCTCCACTTT NA NA TRBJ1-6 TRBV2
CASSLDSSGANVLTF TGTGCCAGTAGTCTAGACAGCTCTGGGGCCAACGTCCTGACTTTC NA NA TRBJ2-6 TRBV19
CASSPVPGATDTQYF TGTGCCAGCAGCCCAGTACCAGGGGCCACAGATACGCAGTATTTT NA NA TRBJ2-3 TRBV7-3
CASSRGLAGNYEQYF TGTGCCAGCAGCCGGGGACTAGCGGGGAACTACGAGCAGTACTTC TRBD2 NA TRBJ2-7 TRBV11-3
CASSPDSTRAAFF TGTGCCAGCAGCCCGGACAGCACGAGGGCAGCTTTCTTT NA NA TRBJ1-1 TRBV11-2
CAWSDRGVGYTF TGTGCCTGGAGTGACAGGGGTGTGGGCTACACCTTC TRBD1 NA TRBJ1-2 TRBV30
CASSPSNRVNEQYF TGTGCCAGCAGCCCGTCGAATAGAGTTAACGAGCAGTACTTC NA NA TRBJ2-7 TRBV5-4
CASTPGGRLADTQYF TGTGCCAGCACCCCAGGGGGGAGATTGGCAGATACGCAGTATTTT NA NA TRBJ2-3 TRBV28
CASSVATDEQFF TGTGCCAGCAGCGTAGCTACGGATGAGCAGTTCTTC NA few TRBJ2-1 TRBV9
CSVEGPGAFF TGCAGCGTTGAAGGTCCAGGGGCTTTCTTT NA once TRBJ1-1 TRBV29-1
CASSPNSGRATETQYF TGTGCTAGCAGCCCCAATAGCGGGAGGGCCACGGAGACCCAGTACTTC TRBD2 NA TRBJ2-5 TRBV7-7
CASRLQGGGWAGELFF TGTGCCAGTAGGTTACAGGGGGGAGGATGGGCCGGGGAGCTGTTTTTT TRBD1 NA TRBJ2-2 TRBV19
CASSFRDSYEQYF TGTGCCAGCAGCTTCCGGGACAGCTACGAGCAGTACTTC TRBD1 NA TRBJ2-7 TRBV7-3
CASSGGTSARGDTQYF TGTGCCAGCAGCGGGGGGACTAGCGCCCGCGGAGATACGCAGTATTTT TRBD2 NA TRBJ2-3 TRBV9
CASRSGDSYNEQFF TGTGCCAGCAGATCGGGGGACTCCTACAATGAGCAGTTCTTC NA NA TRBJ2-1 TRBV25-1
CASSQAPEYSYEQYF TGTGCCAGCAGCCAGGCCCCAGAATACTCCTACGAGCAGTACTTC NA NA TRBJ2-7 TRBV5-4
CASRTGGQETQYF TGTGCCAGCAGGACAGGTGGCCAAGAGACCCAGTACTTC NA NA TRBJ2-5 TRBV6-5
CASSVQENTEAFF TGTGCCAGCAGCGTACAGGAGAACACTGAAGCTTTCTTT NA NA TRBJ1-1 TRBV7-9
CASSLEALANEQYF TGTGCCAGCAGCTTAGAAGCACTAGCCAACGAGCAGTACTTC NA NA TRBJ2-7 TRBV11-3